A selection of T cell receptor beta chains follows, all from one sample in a study of long-term antiretroviral therapy in people with HIV. The data were produced by immunoSEQ multiplex PCR, yet TCRdb's version contains in-frame clones alone and is incomplete. The table records about 44,000 clones, nearly 95% of them present only once. The specimen was unsorted PBMCs, collected 3.7 years after starting antiretroviral therapy. The receptors were gathered from a woman in her forties or fifties with HIV. The CDR3 runs from the conserved cysteine through the conserved F or W. Each record gives: D gene, clone size, V gene, J gene, CDR3 protein, CDR3 DNA. D genes are given only for firm matches. Where a row states a size, it is once, few, many or the class of an expanded clone; other rows omit it.

-,-,TRBV7-9,TRBJ1-2,CASSLGNPPGASYGYTF,TGTGCCAGCAGCTTAGGGAACCCCCCGGGGGCTAGCTATGGCTACACCTTC
-,-,TRBV7-2,TRBJ1-4,CASSQSRVVGSNEKLFF,TGTGCCAGCAGCCAGTCCAGGGTAGTCGGGTCTAATGAAAAACTGTTTTTT
-,-,TRBV7-3,TRBJ1-6,CASSSQGGDNSPLHF,TGTGCCAGCAGCTCCCAAGGGGGAGATAATTCACCCCTCCACTTT
TRBD2,-,TRBV27,TRBJ2-2,CASSGTRDTGELFF,TGTGCCAGCAGCGGGACTAGGGACACCGGGGAGCTGTTTTTT
-,-,TRBV7-2,TRBJ1-4,CASSLAGASNEKLFF,TGTGCCAGCAGCTTAGCGGGGGCTTCGAATGAAAAACTGTTTTTT
-,-,TRBV12-2,TRBJ1-2,CASRSFGLGYTF,TGTGCAAGTCGCTCTTTCGGGCTTGGCTACACCTTC
-,-,TRBV11-2,TRBJ2-1,CASSLRGTPYNEQFF,TGTGCCAGCAGCTTGCGGGGGACACCCTACAATGAGCAGTTCTTC
TRBD2,-,TRBV12-5,TRBJ2-7,CASGLLAGGSSYEQYF,TGTGCTAGTGGTTTACTAGCGGGGGGTAGCTCCTACGAGCAGTACTTC
-,-,TRBV19,TRBJ1-3,CASSTTFGTSGNTIYF,TGTGCCAGTAGTACGACATTCGGGACTTCTGGAAACACCATATATTTT
-,-,TRBV5-4,TRBJ1-1,CASSLDSEAFF,TGTGCCAGCAGTCTTGACAGTGAAGCTTTCTTT
-,once,TRBV6-1,TRBJ1-1,CASSYGDSTEAFF,TGTGCCAGCAGTTATGGAGACAGCACTGAAGCTTTCTTT
TRBD1,once,TRBV5-6,TRBJ1-5,CASSPRQGRSNQPQHF,TGTGCCAGCAGCCCCAGACAGGGAAGATCAAATCAGCCCCAGCATTTT
-,once,TRBV19,TRBJ1-5,CASSIVGGVGNQPQHF,TGTGCCAGTAGTATCGTCGGTGGGGTAGGCAATCAGCCCCAGCATTTT
TRBD2,-,TRBV7-9,TRBJ2-2,CASSREVVAGVILTGELFF,TGTGCCAGCAGCCGAGAGGTAGTAGCGGGGGTGATACTAACCGGGGAGCTGTTTTTT
TRBD1,-,TRBV4-2,TRBJ1-3,CASSQEGQGGSGNTIYF,TGTGCCAGCAGCCAAGAAGGACAGGGCGGTTCTGGAAACACCATATATTTT
-,-,TRBV19,TRBJ1-3,CASSIGGTGNTIYF,TGTGCCAGTAGTATAGGGGGGACTGGAAACACCATATATTTT
TRBD2,-,TRBV7-2,TRBJ2-3,CASSLVTSGGDYTQYF,TGTGCCAGCAGCTTAGTAACTAGCGGGGGGGACTATACGCAGTATTTT
TRBD2,-,TRBV5-1,TRBJ2-1,CASSLAPGGYNEQFF,TGCGCCAGCAGCTTGGCGCCGGGGGGGTACAATGAGCAGTTCTTC
-,once,TRBV7-2,TRBJ2-3,CASSLDGGRGTDTQYF,TGTGCCAGCAGCTTAGATGGTGGCAGGGGCACAGATACGCAGTATTTT
TRBD1,-,TRBV29-1,TRBJ1-1,CSVERGTGNTEAFF,TGCAGCGTTGAGCGGGGGACAGGGAACACTGAAGCTTTCTTT
-,-,TRBV5-4,TRBJ1-2,CASSFAFRDRLNYGYTF,TGTGCCAGCAGCTTTGCCTTCCGGGACCGACTTAACTATGGCTACACCTTC
-,once,TRBV7-2,TRBJ1-1,CASSLERQDSQAFF,TGTGCCAGCAGCTTAGAAAGACAGGACAGCCAAGCTTTCTTT
-,-,TRBV5-1,TRBJ1-1,CASTLSGGNTEAFF,TGCGCCAGCACCCTTTCCGGGGGGAACACTGAAGCTTTCTTT
TRBD1,-,TRBV5-4,TRBJ2-2,CASSLRGQGSTGELFF,TGTGCCAGCAGCTTGAGAGGACAGGGCTCCACCGGGGAGCTGTTTTTT
-,-,TRBV7-8,TRBJ2-3,CASSLMGVSTDTQYF,TGTGCCAGCAGCTTAATGGGGGTTAGCACAGATACGCAGTATTTT
TRBD1,-,TRBV10-3,TRBJ1-6,CAIRTGVESPLHF,TGTGCCATCAGAACAGGGGTGGAATCACCCCTCCACTTT
-,-,TRBV5-1,TRBJ2-3,CASSLSQEDTQYF,TGCGCCAGCAGCTTGAGCCAGGAGGATACGCAGTATTTT
-,-,TRBV30,TRBJ2-3,CAWRYTTVQDTQYF,TGTGCCTGGAGGTATACGACTGTACAAGATACGCAGTATTTT
-,-,TRBV7-3,TRBJ2-1,CASSLVTTGAPEQFF,TGTGCCAGCAGCTTAGTCACTACGGGGGCTCCTGAGCAGTTCTTC
TRBD1,-,TRBV2,TRBJ1-2,CASSPGQLYGYTF,TGTGCCAGCAGTCCGGGACAGTTATATGGCTACACCTTC
-,-,TRBV6-6,TRBJ1-2,CASSVAPGSYGYTF,TGTGCCAGCAGTGTGGCCCCCGGATCCTATGGCTACACCTTC
TRBD1,once,TRBV30,TRBJ2-2,CAWSAGTGVAGELFF,TGTGCCTGGAGTGCCGGGACAGGGGTGGCCGGGGAGCTGTTTTTT
-,-,TRBV7-6,TRBJ1-5,CASSFLGRDQPQHF,TGTGCCAGCAGCTTTTTGGGTAGGGATCAGCCCCAGCATTTT
-,-,TRBV2,TRBJ1-1,CASGGDTEAFF,TGTGCCAGCGGGGGGGATACTGAAGCTTTCTTT
-,-,TRBV5-6,TRBJ2-7,CASSHSYEQYF,TGTGCCAGCAGCCACTCCTACGAGCAGTACTTC